This T cell receptor beta chain stems from a study of cytomegalovirus exposure and HLA in healthy donors. CDR1 MNHEY and CDR2 SMNVEV come from the germline V gene (reference sequence). The V segment lost 6 bases and the J segment 4 bases; nucleotides outside the gene matches: 9. CDR3 length equals 16 residues. The study ran its PCR with 60 Vbeta and 13 Jbeta primers. TCRdb's table, derived via immunoSEQ multiplex PCR, lists solely in-frame clones and lacks some. This sample has about 160,000 clones, with about 79% found just once. The sample consisted of PBMCs. V and J are TRBV27 and TRBJ2-1; 10 nucleotides line up with TRBD2. The receptor's source is a woman in her fifties or sixties in good health and CMV-seropositive. CDR3 coding DNA: TGTGCCAGCAGATCCTCAGCGGGAGGGCGGTACAATGAGCAGTTCTTC. This codes for CASRSSAGGRYNEQFF.